This TCR beta chain was found in a study of CD8 T cells in ankylosing spondylitis. The study's findings and limits: Some motif variants were previously reported in reactive arthritis synovial fluid and blood. Characteristic of ankylosing spondylitis blood, it appeared, was a TCR beta motif comprising several highly homologous variants. Researchers reportedly found disease-linked clones significantly enriched in matched ankylosing spondylitis synovial fluid.

Germline CDR1 SGHRS, CDR2 YFSETQ. The ends lost 6 bases at V and 13 bases at J; junction bases unmatched: 15. This CDR3 has 15 amino acids. Library preparation for TCR beta used quantitative 5'-RACE with molecular barcodes. MiXCR, run by TCRdb on the 5' RACE reads, gives a single entry per CDR3 protein. The sample contains over 450,000 distinct CDR3 sequences, about 13% of which appear only once. This clonotype was seen a single time. What it binds is not known. V gene TRBV5-1 combines with J gene TRBJ1-4, with TRBD1 matching 10 bases. Sequencing was done on a sample of blood, either unsorted or a sorted T cell fraction (not recorded which). The sequence derives from a male donor with ankylosing spondylitis. CDR3 sequence (DNA): TGCGCCAGCACCGCCGGGACAGGGGTCTCGAGGGGACTGTTTTTT. It is translated as CASTAGTGVSRGLFF.